This T cell receptor beta chain was sequenced for a study of regulatory T cells in long-lasting Graves disease. Looked up from germline, CDR1 is SEHNR and CDR2 is FQNEAQ (reference sequence). V lost 2 bases to trimming and J lost 5 bases, with 10 bases between them. This CDR3 comprises 13 residues. There are many counts of this clonotype. Stated time point: newly diagnosed GD, antithyroid drugs for less than 3 months. From RNA extracted from PBMCs, the TCR library was made. According to the study, TCR beta libraries were built with iRepertoire HTBI primers and CDR3-region Arm-PCR. TCRdb re-called the multiplex PCR reads with MiXCR, one entry per CDR3 protein. The sample comprises 450,000 to 600,000 distinct CDR3 sequences, approximately 13% of which are singletons, and 10% rests with the top ten. These data also formed part of another study, on T cells in Graves' hyperthyroidism and ophthalmopathy.

V is TRBV7-9 and J is TRBJ2-7, with D possibly being TRBD1 (5 bases). This sequence was found in a man aged 30 to 39 with Graves disease. Sequenced here: peripheral blood mononuclear cells (PBMCs), sampled at new diagnosis, from a patient treated with antithyroid drugs. The CDR3 region is CASSLQGLDEQYF. CDR3 sequence (DNA): TGTGCCAGCAGCTTACAGGGTCTGGACGAGCAGTACTTC.